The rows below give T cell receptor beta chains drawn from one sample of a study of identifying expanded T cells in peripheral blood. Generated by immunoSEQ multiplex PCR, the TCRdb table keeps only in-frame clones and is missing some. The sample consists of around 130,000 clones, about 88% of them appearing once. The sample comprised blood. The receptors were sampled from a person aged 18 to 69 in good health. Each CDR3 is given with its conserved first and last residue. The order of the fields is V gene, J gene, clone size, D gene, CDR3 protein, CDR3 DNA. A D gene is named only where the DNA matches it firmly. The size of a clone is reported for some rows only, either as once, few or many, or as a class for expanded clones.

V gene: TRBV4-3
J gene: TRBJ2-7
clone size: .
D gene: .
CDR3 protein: CASSQDIEDAGQSGQYF
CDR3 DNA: TGCGCCAGCAGCCAAGACATCGAGGACGCCGGACAGAGTGGGCAGTACTTC

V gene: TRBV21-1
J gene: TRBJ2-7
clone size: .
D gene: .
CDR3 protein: CASSISWTVRTYEQYF
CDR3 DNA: TGTGCCAGCAGCATTTCTTGGACAGTCAGGACCTACGAGCAGTACTTC

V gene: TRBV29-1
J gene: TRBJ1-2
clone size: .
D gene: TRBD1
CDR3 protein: CSVEEGGGLNYGYTF
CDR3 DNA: TGCAGCGTTGAAGAAGGAGGGGGCCTTAACTATGGCTACACCTTC

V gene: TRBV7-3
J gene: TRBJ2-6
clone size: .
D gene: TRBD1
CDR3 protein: CASRAPGQGAAGANVLTF
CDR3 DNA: TGTGCCAGCAGGGCGCCGGGACAGGGGGCTGCTGGGGCCAACGTCCTGACTTTC

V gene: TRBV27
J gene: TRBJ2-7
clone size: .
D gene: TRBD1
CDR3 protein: CASSSQGAHNEQYF
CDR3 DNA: TGTGCCAGCAGTTCACAGGGGGCGCATAACGAGCAGTACTTC

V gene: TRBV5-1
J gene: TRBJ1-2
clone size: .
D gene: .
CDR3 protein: CASSLAGEGSYGYTF
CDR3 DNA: TGCGCCAGCAGCTTGGCGGGGGAAGGGAGCTATGGCTACACCTTC

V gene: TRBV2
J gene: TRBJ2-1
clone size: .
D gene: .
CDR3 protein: CASSGQRGLRNEQFF
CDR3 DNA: TGTGCCAGCAGTGGTCAAAGGGGCTTAAGGAATGAGCAGTTCTTC

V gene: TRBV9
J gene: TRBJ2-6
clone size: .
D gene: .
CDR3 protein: CASSVFEVSGANVLTF
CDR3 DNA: TGTGCCAGCAGCGTATTTGAGGTCTCTGGGGCCAACGTCCTGACTTTC

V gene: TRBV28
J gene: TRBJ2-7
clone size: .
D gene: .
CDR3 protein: CASSLYPGEQYF
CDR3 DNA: TGTGCCAGCAGTTTATACCCCGGGGAGCAGTACTTC

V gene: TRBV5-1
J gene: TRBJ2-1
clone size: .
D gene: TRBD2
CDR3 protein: CASSGGTSGSSYNEQFF
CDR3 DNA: TGCGCCAGCAGCGGGGGGACTAGCGGGAGTTCCTACAATGAGCAGTTCTTC

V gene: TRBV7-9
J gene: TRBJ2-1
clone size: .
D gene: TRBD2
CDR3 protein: CASSPRLAGSNNEQFF
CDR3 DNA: TGTGCCAGCAGCCCGAGACTAGCGGGATCGAACAATGAGCAGTTCTTC

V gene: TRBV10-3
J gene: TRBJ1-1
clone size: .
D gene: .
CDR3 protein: CAIINGRGTEAFF
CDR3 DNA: TGTGCCATCATCAACGGGAGGGGAACTGAAGCTTTCTTT

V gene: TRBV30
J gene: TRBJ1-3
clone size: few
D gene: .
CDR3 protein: CAWSGGSGNTIYF
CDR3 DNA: TGTGCCTGGAGTGGGGGCTCCGGAAACACCATATATTTT

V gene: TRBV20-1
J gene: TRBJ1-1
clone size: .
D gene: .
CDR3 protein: CSASPGSEAFF
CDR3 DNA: TGCAGTGCTAGTCCCGGGAGTGAAGCTTTCTTT

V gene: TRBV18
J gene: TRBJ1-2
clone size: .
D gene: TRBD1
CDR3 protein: CASSPPAGQTNYGYTF
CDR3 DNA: TGTGCCAGCTCACCACCCGCGGGACAGACTAACTATGGCTACACCTTC

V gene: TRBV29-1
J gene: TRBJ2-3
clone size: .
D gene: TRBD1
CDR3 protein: CSVERQGSADTQYF
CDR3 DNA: TGCAGCGTTGAAAGACAGGGGAGCGCAGATACGCAGTATTTT

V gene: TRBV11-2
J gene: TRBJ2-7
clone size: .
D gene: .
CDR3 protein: CASSSSGYHEQYF
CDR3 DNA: TGTGCCAGCAGCTCCTCGGGCTACCACGAGCAGTACTTC

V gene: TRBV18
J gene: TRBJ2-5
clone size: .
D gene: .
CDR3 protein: CASSTQETQYF
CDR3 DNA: TGTGCCAGCTCAACACAAGAGACCCAGTACTTC

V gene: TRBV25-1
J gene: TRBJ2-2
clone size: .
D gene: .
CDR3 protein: CASSEMWGGNTGELFF
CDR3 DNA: TGTGCCAGCAGTGAAATGTGGGGCGGGAACACCGGGGAGCTGTTTTTT

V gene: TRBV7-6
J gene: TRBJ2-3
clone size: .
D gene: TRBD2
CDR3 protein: CASSLSQRGTTDTQYF
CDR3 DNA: TGTGCCAGCAGCTTAAGCCAGCGGGGGACCACAGATACGCAGTATTTT

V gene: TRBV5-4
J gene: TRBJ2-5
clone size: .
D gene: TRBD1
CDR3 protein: CASSGGQGETQYF
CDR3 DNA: TGTGCCAGCAGCGGCGGACAGGGAGAGACCCAGTACTTC

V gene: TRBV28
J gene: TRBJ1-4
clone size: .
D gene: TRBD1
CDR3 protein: CASQTGGPNEKLFF
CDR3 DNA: TGTGCCAGCCAAACAGGGGGCCCCAATGAAAAACTGTTTTTT

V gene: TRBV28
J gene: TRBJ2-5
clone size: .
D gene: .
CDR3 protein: CASSQQASQETQYF
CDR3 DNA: TGTGCCAGCAGTCAGCAGGCAAGCCAAGAGACCCAGTACTTC

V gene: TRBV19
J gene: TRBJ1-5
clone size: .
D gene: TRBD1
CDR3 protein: CASRPRTGGEQPQHF
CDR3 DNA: TGTGCCAGTAGACCCAGGACAGGGGGGGAGCAGCCCCAGCATTTT

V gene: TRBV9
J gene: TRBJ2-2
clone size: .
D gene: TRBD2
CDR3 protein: CASSPSIPGLAGAQNTGELFF
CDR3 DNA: TGTGCCAGCAGCCCTTCTATACCGGGACTAGCGGGGGCCCAGAACACCGGGGAGCTGTTTTTT

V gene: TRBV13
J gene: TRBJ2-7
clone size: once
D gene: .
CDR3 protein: CASSLNSEQYF
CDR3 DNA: TGTGCCAGCAGCTTAAATTCCGAGCAGTACTTC

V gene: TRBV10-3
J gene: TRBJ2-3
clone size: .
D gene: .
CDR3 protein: CAIRAEASNADTQYF
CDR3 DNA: TGTGCCATCAGAGCGGAAGCTAGCAATGCAGATACGCAGTATTTT

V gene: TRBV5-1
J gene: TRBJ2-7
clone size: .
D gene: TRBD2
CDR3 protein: CASSLDGTSVYEQYF
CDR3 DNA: TGCGCCAGCAGCTTGGATGGGACTAGCGTCTACGAGCAGTACTTC

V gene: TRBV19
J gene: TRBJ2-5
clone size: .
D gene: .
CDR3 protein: CASSILQGETQYF
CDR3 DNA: TGTGCCAGTAGTATTCTCCAGGGGGAGACCCAGTACTTC

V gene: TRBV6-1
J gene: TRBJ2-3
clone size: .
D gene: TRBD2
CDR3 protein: CASSDGGGLAGSDTQYF
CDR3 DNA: TGTGCCAGCAGTGACGGTGGGGGACTAGCGGGGTCAGATACGCAGTATTTT

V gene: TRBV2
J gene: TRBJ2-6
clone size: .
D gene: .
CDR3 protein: CASSDDSSGANVLTF
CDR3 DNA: TGTGCCAGCAGTGATGACAGCTCTGGGGCCAACGTCCTGACTTTC

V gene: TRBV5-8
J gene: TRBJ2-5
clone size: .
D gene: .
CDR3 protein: CATGTTWETQYF
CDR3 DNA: TGTGCCACGGGGACAACCTGGGAGACCCAGTACTTC

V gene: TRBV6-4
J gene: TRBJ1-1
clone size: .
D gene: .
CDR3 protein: CASSGGKNTEAFF
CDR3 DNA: TGTGCCAGCTCCGGCGGGAAAAACACTGAAGCTTTCTTT

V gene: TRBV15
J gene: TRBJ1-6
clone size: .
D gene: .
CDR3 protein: CATSRAANSPLHF
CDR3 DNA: TGTGCCACCAGCAGAGCGGCCAATTCACCCCTCCACTTT

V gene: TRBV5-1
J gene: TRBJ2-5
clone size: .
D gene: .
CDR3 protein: CASSLAPQVLETQYF
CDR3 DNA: TGCGCCAGCAGCTTGGCCCCCCAGGTTCTGGAGACCCAGTACTTC

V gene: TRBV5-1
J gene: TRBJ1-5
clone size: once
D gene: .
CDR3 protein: CASSLGGSYNQPQHF
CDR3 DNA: TGCGCCAGCAGCTTGGGGGGGAGCTACAATCAGCCCCAGCATTTT

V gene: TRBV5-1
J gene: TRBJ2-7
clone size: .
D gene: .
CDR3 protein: CASSRTGQENEQYF
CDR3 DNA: TGCGCCAGCAGCAGGACGGGCCAAGAAAACGAGCAGTACTTC

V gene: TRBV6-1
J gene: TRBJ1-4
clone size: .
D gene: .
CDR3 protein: CATGLDSRNEKLFF
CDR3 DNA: TGTGCCACCGGACTGGACAGCCGAAATGAAAAACTGTTTTTT

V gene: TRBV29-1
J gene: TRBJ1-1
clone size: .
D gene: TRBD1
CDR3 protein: CSVGGQGLLLRNTEAFF
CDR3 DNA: TGCAGCGTTGGGGGACAGGGATTACTCTTGAGGAACACTGAAGCTTTCTTT

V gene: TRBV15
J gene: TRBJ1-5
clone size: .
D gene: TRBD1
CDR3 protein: CATSSRDSQPQHF
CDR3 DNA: TGTGCCACCAGCAGCCGGGACAGCCAGCCCCAGCATTTT

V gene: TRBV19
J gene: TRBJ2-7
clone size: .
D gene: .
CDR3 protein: CASSTAPPYEQYF
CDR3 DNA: TGTGCCAGTAGCACAGCCCCTCCTTACGAGCAGTACTTC

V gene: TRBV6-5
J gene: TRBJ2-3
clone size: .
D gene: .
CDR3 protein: CASSYSGSTDTQYF
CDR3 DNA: TGTGCCAGCAGTTACAGCGGGAGCACAGATACGCAGTATTTT

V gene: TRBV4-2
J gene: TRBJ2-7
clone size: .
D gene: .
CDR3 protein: CASRPVGGGASYEQYF
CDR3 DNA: TGTGCCAGCAGACCCGTCGGAGGCGGGGCGTCCTACGAGCAGTACTTC

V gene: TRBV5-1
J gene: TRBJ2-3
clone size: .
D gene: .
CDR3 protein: CASSLGSEDTQYF
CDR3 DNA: TGCGCCAGCAGCTTGGGGTCCGAAGATACGCAGTATTTT

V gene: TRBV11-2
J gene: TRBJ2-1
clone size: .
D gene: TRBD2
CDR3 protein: CASSISGSSYNEQFF
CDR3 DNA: TGTGCCAGCAGCATTAGCGGGAGCTCCTACAATGAGCAGTTCTTC

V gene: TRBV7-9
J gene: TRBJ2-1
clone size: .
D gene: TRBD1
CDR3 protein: CASSPPGQGSRNEQFF
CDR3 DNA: TGTGCCAGCAGCCCTCCTGGACAGGGGAGTCGCAATGAGCAGTTCTTC

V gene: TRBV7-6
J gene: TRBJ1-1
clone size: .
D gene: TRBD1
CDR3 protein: CASSSNRGTEAFF
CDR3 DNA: TGTGCCAGCAGCTCGAACAGGGGGACTGAAGCTTTCTTT

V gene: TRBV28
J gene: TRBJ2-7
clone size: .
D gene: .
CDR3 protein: CASSLGSTSYEQYF
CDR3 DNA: TGTGCCAGCAGTTTAGGGTCTACCTCCTACGAGCAGTACTTC

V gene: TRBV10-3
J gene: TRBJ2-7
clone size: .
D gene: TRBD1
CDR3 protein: CAISEDRDSYEQYF
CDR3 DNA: TGTGCCATCAGTGAAGACAGGGACTCCTACGAGCAGTACTTC

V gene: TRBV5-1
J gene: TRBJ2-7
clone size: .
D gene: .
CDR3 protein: CASSLSGPYEQYF
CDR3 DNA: TGCGCCAGCAGCTTATCCGGCCCCTACGAGCAGTACTTC

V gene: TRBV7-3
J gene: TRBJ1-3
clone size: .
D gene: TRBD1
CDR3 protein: CASSPDDRVGNTIYF
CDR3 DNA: TGTGCCAGCAGCCCCGATGACAGGGTTGGAAACACCATATATTTT

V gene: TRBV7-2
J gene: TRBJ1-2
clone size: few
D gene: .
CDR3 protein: CASTPGPGAYGYTF
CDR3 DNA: TGTGCCAGCACCCCGGGCCCGGGGGCCTATGGCTACACCTTC

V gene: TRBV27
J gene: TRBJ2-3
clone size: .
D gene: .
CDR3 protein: CASSRIQGTDTQYF
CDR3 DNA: TGTGCCAGCAGCCGGATACAGGGCACAGATACGCAGTATTTT

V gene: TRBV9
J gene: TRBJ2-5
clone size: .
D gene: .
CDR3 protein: CASSPHRETQYF
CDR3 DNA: TGTGCCAGCAGCCCACACAGAGAGACCCAGTACTTC

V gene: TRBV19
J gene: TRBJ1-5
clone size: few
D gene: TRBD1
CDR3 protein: CASSRQGGNQPQHF
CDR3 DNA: TGTGCCAGTAGTAGACAGGGGGGCAATCAGCCCCAGCATTTT